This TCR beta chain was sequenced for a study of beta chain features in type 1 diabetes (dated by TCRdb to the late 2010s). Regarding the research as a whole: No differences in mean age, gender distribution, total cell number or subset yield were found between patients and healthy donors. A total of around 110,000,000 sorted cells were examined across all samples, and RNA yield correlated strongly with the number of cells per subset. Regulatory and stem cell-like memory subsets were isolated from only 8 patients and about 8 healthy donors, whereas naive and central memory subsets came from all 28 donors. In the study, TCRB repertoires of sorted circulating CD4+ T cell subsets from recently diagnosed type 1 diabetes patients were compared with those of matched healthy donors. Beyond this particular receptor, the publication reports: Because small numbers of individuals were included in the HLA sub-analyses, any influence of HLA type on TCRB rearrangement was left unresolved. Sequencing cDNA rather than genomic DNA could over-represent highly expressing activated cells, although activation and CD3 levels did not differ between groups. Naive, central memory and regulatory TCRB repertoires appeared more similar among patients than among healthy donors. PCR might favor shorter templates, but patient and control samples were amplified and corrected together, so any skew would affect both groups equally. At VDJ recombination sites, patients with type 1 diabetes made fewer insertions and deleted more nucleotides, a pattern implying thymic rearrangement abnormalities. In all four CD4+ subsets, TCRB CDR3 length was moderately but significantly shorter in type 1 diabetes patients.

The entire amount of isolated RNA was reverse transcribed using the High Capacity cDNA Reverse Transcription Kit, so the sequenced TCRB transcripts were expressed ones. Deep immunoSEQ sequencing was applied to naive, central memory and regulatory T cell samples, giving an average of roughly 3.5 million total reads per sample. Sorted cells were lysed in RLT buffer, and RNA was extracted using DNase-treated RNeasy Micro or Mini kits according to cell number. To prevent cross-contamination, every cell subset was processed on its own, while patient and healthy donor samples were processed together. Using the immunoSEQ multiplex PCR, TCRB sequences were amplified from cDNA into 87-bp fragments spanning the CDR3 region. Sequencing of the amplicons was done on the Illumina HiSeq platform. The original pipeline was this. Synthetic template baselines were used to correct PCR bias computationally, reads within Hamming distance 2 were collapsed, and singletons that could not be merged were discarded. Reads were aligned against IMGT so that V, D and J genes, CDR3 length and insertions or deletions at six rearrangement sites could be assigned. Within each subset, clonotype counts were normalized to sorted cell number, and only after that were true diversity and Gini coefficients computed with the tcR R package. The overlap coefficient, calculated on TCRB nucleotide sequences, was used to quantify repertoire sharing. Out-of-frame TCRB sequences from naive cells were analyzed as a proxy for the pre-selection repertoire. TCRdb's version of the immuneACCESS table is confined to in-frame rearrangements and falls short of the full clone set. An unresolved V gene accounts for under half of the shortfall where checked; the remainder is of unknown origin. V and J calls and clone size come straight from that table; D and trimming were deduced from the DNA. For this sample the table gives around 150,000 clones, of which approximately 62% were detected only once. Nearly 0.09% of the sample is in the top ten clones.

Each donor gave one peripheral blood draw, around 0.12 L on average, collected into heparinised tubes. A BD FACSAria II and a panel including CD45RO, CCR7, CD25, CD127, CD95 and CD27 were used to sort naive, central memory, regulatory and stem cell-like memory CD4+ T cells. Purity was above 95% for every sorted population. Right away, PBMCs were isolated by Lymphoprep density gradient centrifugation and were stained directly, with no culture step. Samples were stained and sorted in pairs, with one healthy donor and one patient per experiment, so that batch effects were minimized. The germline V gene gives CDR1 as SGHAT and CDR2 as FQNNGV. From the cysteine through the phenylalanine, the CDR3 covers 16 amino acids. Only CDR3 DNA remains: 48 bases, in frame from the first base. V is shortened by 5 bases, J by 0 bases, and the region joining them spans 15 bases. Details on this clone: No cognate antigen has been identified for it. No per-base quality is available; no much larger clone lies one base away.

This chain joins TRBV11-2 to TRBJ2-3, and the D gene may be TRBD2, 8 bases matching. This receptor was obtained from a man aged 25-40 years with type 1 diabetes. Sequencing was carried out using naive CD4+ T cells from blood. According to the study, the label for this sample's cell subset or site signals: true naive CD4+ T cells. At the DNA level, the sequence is TGTGCCAGCAGCCGTTTAGCGGGACAGAGCACAGATACGCAGTATTTT. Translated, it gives CASSRLAGQSTDTQYF.